The sample holds one count of the clone carrying this TCR beta chain. Its target is not known. This sample is part of a study of shared clonotypes between healthy human individuals. Study context: Sampling drew on donors who were a couple of women and a few men aged 18 to 49.

Evenly divided among several immunoSEQ plates was the genomic DNA of each subset. Sequenced by immunoSEQ multiplex PCR; TCRdb stores in-frame clones only, minus some. The sample includes 450,000 or so clones, approximately 80% of them seen just once. Germline CDR1 is MNHNY and CDR2 is SVGAGI (reference sequence). CDR3 length: 13 amino acids. The ends were cut back, 0 bases at V and 6 bases at J, with 8 bases in the middle. Points from the study as a whole: The genetic and exposure-history diversity represented was limited by few donors. Sampling covered blood only; tissue repertoires likely differ.

The sample taken for sequencing was PBMCs. The receptor's source is a woman aged 40 to 49 in good health. Some clones in this sample may be carry-over from other donors' samples. This chain uses TRBV6-6 with TRBJ1-2, with D perhaps matching TRBD1 (5 bases). In nucleotides, the CDR3 is TGTGCCAGCAGTTACTCGGTAGGGGATGGCTACACCTTC. Its translation is CASSYSVGDGYTF.